A selection of T cell receptor beta chains follows, all from one sample in a study of T cells after yellow fever vaccination. TCRdb recomputed calls from the 5' RACE reads with MiXCR, one row per CDR3 protein. Seen here are roughly 140,000 distinct CDR3 sequences, 7.7% observed once, and the top ten hold roughly 0.71%. This specimen was CD4+ T cells sorted from PBMCs, taken 5 days after the yellow fever booster vaccination. The receptor source for this set is a man in his thirties or forties who received the YFV17D yellow fever vaccine. Each CDR3 is given with its conserved first and last residue. The D gene is left open where the match is weak. Clone size is stated in some rows and not others, as once, few, many or a class when expanded.

clone_size: many
v_call: TRBV5-1
d_call: TRBD1
j_call: TRBJ2-7
cdr3_aa: CASTAGRQGWYEQYF
cdr3_nt: TGCGCCAGCACCGCTGGGCGACAGGGGTGGTACGAGCAGTACTTC

clone_size: many
v_call: TRBV11-2
d_call: TRBD2
j_call: TRBJ2-1
cdr3_aa: CASSLRTSLFF
cdr3_nt: TGTGCCAGCAGCCTGCGGACTAGCCTGTTCTTC

clone_size: many
v_call: TRBV7-2
d_call: -
j_call: TRBJ2-4
cdr3_aa: CASSRRPHLDNIQYF
cdr3_nt: TGTGCCAGCAGCCGGCGCCCTCACCTAGATAACATTCAGTACTTC

clone_size: few
v_call: TRBV5-1
d_call: TRBD1
j_call: TRBJ2-5
cdr3_aa: CASSDTGTGGETQYF
cdr3_nt: TGCGCCAGCAGCGACACCGGGACAGGAGGGGAGACCCAGTACTTC

clone_size: many
v_call: TRBV27
d_call: TRBD1
j_call: TRBJ2-1
cdr3_aa: CASSLFGTGAGSSYNEQFF
cdr3_nt: TGTGCCAGCAGTTTATTCGGGACAGGGGCCGGAAGCTCCTACAATGAGCAGTTCTTC

clone_size: many
v_call: TRBV15
d_call: -
j_call: TRBJ2-1
cdr3_aa: CATSRDGGASYNEQFF
cdr3_nt: TGTGCCACCAGCAGAGATGGGGGGGCCTCCTACAATGAGCAGTTCTTC

clone_size: many
v_call: TRBV20-1
d_call: TRBD2
j_call: TRBJ2-1
cdr3_aa: CSAPLIAGHEQFF
cdr3_nt: TGCAGTGCCCCGCTTATAGCGGGACATGAGCAGTTCTTC

clone_size: many
v_call: TRBV15
d_call: -
j_call: TRBJ2-5
cdr3_aa: CATSRSRHQETQYF
cdr3_nt: TGTGCCACCAGCAGATCCAGACACCAAGAGACCCAGTACTTC

clone_size: few
v_call: TRBV10-3
d_call: -
j_call: TRBJ2-5
cdr3_aa: CAISETSGGGRGTQYF
cdr3_nt: TGTGCCATCAGTGAAACCAGCGGAGGTGGCAGGGGCACCCAGTACTTC

clone_size: many
v_call: TRBV10-3
d_call: TRBD2
j_call: TRBJ2-7
cdr3_aa: CASRLAGDGEQYF
cdr3_nt: TGTGCCAGCAGACTAGCGGGAGATGGGGAGCAGTACTTC

clone_size: many
v_call: TRBV24-1
d_call: TRBD2
j_call: TRBJ2-3
cdr3_aa: CATSDSPVGLAGTDTQYF
cdr3_nt: TGTGCCACCAGTGATTCCCCGGTCGGACTAGCGGGCACAGATACGCAGTATTTT

clone_size: many
v_call: TRBV28
d_call: TRBD2
j_call: TRBJ2-1
cdr3_aa: CASRGLAGEQFF
cdr3_nt: TGTGCCAGCAGGGGACTAGCCGGTGAGCAGTTCTTC

clone_size: many
v_call: TRBV30
d_call: -
j_call: TRBJ2-7
cdr3_aa: CAWKSTETYEQYF
cdr3_nt: TGTGCCTGGAAATCCACAGAGACCTACGAGCAGTACTTC

clone_size: many
v_call: TRBV19
d_call: -
j_call: TRBJ2-7
cdr3_aa: CASAAGFWEQYF
cdr3_nt: TGTGCCAGCGCGGCGGGGTTTTGGGAGCAGTACTTC

clone_size: many
v_call: TRBV5-1
d_call: -
j_call: TRBJ2-7
cdr3_aa: CASSLGGISYEQYF
cdr3_nt: TGCGCCAGCAGCTTGGGCGGGATCTCCTACGAGCAGTACTTC

clone_size: many
v_call: TRBV5-1
d_call: -
j_call: TRBJ2-7
cdr3_aa: CASSTDTGNEKQYF
cdr3_nt: TGCGCCAGCAGCACGGACACGGGTAACGAAAAGCAGTACTTC

clone_size: many
v_call: TRBV4-3
d_call: TRBD1
j_call: TRBJ1-6
cdr3_aa: CASSQEPGQINSPLHF
cdr3_nt: TGCGCCAGCAGCCAAGAACCGGGACAGATTAATTCACCCCTCCACTTT

clone_size: many
v_call: TRBV5-1
d_call: -
j_call: TRBJ1-4
cdr3_aa: CASSFGGRTDEKLFF
cdr3_nt: TGCGCCAGCAGCTTCGGGGGGCGGACTGATGAAAAACTGTTTTTT

clone_size: -
v_call: TRBV7-8
d_call: -
j_call: TRBJ2-1
cdr3_aa: CASSLDGSHEQFF
cdr3_nt: TGTGCCAGCAGCTTAGACGGGAGCCATGAGCAGTTCTTC

clone_size: many
v_call: TRBV20-1
d_call: -
j_call: TRBJ1-1
cdr3_aa: CSARALGRDTEAFF
cdr3_nt: TGCAGTGCTAGAGCATTGGGGCGGGACACTGAAGCTTTCTTT

clone_size: many
v_call: TRBV3-1
d_call: TRBD2
j_call: TRBJ2-3
cdr3_aa: CASSQGFTTLAGARTDTQYF
cdr3_nt: TGTGCCAGCAGCCAAGGATTCACGACGCTAGCGGGAGCGCGCACAGATACGCAGTATTTT

clone_size: many
v_call: TRBV6-1
d_call: -
j_call: TRBJ2-7
cdr3_aa: CASSEPVEQYF
cdr3_nt: TGTGCCAGCAGTGAGCCGGTCGAGCAGTACTTC

clone_size: few
v_call: TRBV11-2
d_call: -
j_call: TRBJ2-6
cdr3_aa: CASSSIEGRSGANVLTF
cdr3_nt: TGTGCCAGCAGCTCTATCGAGGGACGCTCTGGGGCCAACGTCCTGACTTTC

clone_size: many
v_call: TRBV10-3
d_call: TRBD2
j_call: TRBJ2-3
cdr3_aa: CAISGGRIPTDTQYF
cdr3_nt: TGTGCCATCAGTGGCGGGAGGATTCCCACAGATACGCAGTATTTT

clone_size: many
v_call: TRBV20-1
d_call: -
j_call: TRBJ2-1
cdr3_aa: CSASSGTDRGDEQFF
cdr3_nt: TGCAGTGCTAGCTCCGGGACTGACCGGGGCGATGAGCAGTTCTTC

clone_size: many
v_call: TRBV2
d_call: -
j_call: TRBJ2-2
cdr3_aa: CASRGGTYTGELFF
cdr3_nt: TGTGCCAGCAGAGGAGGGACCTACACCGGGGAGCTGTTTTTT

clone_size: few
v_call: TRBV6-2/TRBV6-3
d_call: TRBD2
j_call: TRBJ2-5
cdr3_aa: CASSSHRLAGGETQYF
cdr3_nt: TGTGCCAGCAGTTCCCACAGACTAGCGGGAGGGGAGACCCAGTACTTC

clone_size: many
v_call: TRBV29-1
d_call: TRBD1
j_call: TRBJ2-3
cdr3_aa: CSGVPGQGRIDTQYF
cdr3_nt: TGCAGCGGTGTACCGGGACAGGGACGGATAGATACGCAGTATTTT

clone_size: many
v_call: TRBV28
d_call: TRBD1
j_call: TRBJ2-7
cdr3_aa: CASSSYSGTGSYEQYF
cdr3_nt: TGTGCCAGCAGTTCCTATTCCGGGACAGGGTCCTACGAGCAGTACTTC